The present TCR beta chain was sequenced within a study of T-cell reconstitution after alpha-beta-depleted transplantation in children. Preparation of the TCRbeta library was carried out with unique molecular identifiers. In TCRdb, the PCR reads were re-called with MiXCR into one record per CDR3 protein. The sample contains about 610,000 distinct CDR3 sequences, 20% to 30% of which appear only once. Trimming removed 3 bases from V and 7 bases from J; junction bases left unmatched: 10. CDR3 length: 14 residues. Germline CDR1 SGHRS, CDR2 YFSETQ. This clonotype was counted between two and nine times. What it binds is unknown. Findings of the study overall: Counts and diversity of T cells one year after transplant came mostly from newly produced T cells. The origin of high day-60 TCRbeta diversity in some patients lay in surviving recipient T cells and thymic progenitors. By about two months after transplant, alpha-beta T cells reportedly arose from several hundred graft clones that had expanded.

Sequences were derived from PBMCs, sampled before TCRalphabeta/CD19-depleted stem cell transplant. The receptor was derived from a boy under two years old with Wiskott-Aldrich syndrome, due to receive a stem cell transplant. J is TRBJ2-7 and V is TRBV5-1; 7 bases match TRBD1. Written as DNA, the CDR3 is TGCGCCAGCAGCTCGGACAGGACCCCGGGTGAGCAGTACTTC. Translation: CASSSDRTPGEQYF.